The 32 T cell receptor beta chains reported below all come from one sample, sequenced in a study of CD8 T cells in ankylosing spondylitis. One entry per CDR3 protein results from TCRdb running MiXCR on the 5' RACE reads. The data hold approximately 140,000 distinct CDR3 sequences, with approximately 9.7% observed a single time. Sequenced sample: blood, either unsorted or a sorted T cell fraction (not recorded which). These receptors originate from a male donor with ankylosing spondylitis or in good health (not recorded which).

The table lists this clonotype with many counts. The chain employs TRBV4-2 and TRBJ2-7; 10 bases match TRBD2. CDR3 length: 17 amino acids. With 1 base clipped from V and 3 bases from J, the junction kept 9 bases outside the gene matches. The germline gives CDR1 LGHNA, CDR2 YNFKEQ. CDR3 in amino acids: CASSQAPSSSGSYEQYF. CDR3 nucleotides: TGTGCCAGCAGCCAAGCCCCATCCTCTAGCGGGAGCTACGAGCAGTACTTC.

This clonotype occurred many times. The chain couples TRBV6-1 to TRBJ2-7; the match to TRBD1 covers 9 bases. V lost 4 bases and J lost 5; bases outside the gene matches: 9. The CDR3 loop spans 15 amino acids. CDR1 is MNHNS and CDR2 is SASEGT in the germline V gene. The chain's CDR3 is CASSGGGQGYHEQYF. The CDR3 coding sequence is TGTGCCAGCAGTGGGGGAGGACAGGGGTACCACGAGCAGTACTTC.

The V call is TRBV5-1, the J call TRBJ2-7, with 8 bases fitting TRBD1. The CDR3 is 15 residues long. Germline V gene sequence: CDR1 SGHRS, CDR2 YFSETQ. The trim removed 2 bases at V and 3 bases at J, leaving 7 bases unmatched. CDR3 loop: CASSFYPDRDYEQYF. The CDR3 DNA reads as TGCGCCAGCAGCTTCTATCCGGACAGGGACTACGAGCAGTACTTC. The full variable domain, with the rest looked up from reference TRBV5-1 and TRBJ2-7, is KAGVTQTPRYLIKTRGQQVTLSCSPISGHRSVSWYQQTPGQGLQFLFEYFSETQRNKGNFPGRFSGRQFSNSRSEMNVSTLELGDSALYLCASSFYPDRDYEQYFGPGTRLTVT.

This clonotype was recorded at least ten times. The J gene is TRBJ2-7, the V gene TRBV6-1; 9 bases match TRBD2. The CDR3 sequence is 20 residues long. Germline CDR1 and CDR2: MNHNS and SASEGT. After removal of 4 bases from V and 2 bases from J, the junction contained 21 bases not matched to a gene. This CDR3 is CASSGNNPGLAVSLTYEQYF. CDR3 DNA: TGTGCCAGCAGTGGAAATAACCCGGGACTAGCTGTATCTCTTACCTACGAGCAGTACTTC.

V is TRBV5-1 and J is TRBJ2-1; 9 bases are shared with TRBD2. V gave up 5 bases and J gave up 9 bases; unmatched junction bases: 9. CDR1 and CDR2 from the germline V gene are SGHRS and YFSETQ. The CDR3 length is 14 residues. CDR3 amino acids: CASRLAGESGEQFF. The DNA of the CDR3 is TGCGCCAGCAGGTTAGCGGGAGAATCGGGTGAGCAGTTCTTC.

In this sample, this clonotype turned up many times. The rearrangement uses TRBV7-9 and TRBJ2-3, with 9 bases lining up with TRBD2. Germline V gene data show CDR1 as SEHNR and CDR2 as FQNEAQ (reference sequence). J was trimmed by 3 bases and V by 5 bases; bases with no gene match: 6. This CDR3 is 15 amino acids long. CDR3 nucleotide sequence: TGTGCCAGCAGCACAGCTAGCGGGAAGACAGATACGCAGTATTTT. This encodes CASSTASGKTDTQYF.

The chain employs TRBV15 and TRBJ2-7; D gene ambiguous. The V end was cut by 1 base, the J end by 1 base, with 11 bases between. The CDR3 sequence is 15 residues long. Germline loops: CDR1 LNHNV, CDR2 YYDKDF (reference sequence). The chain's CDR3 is CATSRVHKGSYEQYF. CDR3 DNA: TGTGCCACCAGCAGAGTTCACAAGGGATCCTACGAGCAGTACTTC.

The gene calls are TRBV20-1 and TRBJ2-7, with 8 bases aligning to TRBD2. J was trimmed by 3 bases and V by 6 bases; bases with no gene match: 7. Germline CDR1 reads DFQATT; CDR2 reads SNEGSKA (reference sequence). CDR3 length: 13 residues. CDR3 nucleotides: TGCAGTGCCCCGGGACTAGGGGGCTACGAGCAGTACTTC. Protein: CSAPGLGGYEQYF.

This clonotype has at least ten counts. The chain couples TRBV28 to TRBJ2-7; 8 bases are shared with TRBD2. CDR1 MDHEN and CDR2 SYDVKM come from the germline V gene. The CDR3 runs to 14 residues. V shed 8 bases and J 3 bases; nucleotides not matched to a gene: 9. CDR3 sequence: CASAIPGGVYEQYF. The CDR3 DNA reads TGTGCCAGCGCTATCCCCGGGGGGGTCTACGAGCAGTACTTC.

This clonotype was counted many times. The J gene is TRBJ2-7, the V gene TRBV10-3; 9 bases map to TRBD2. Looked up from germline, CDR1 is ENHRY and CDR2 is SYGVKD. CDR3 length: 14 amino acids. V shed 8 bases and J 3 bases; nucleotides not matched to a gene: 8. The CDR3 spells CAIGGGTSYYEQYF. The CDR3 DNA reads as TGTGCCATCGGTGGGGGGACTAGCTACTACGAGCAGTACTTC.

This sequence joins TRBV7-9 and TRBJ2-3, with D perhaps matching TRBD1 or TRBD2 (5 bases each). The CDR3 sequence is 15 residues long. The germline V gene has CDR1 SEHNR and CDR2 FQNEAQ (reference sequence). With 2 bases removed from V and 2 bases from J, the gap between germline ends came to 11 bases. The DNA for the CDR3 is TGTGCCAGCAGCTTATCGCTCGGGACCACAGATACGCAGTATTTT. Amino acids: CASSLSLGTTDTQYF.

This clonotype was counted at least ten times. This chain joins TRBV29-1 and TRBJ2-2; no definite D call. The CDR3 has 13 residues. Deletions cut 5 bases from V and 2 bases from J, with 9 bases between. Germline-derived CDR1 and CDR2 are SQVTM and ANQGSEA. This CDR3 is CSVLGSNTGELFF. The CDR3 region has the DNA TGCAGCGTTCTAGGGTCCAACACCGGGGAGCTGTTTTTT.

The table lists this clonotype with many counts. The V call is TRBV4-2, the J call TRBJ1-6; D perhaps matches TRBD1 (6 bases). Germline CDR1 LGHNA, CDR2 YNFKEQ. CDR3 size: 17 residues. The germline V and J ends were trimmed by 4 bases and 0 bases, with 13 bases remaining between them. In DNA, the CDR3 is TGTGCCAGCAGCCCCTCGAGAGGGGGCTCCTATAATTCACCCCTCCACTTT. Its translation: CASSPSRGGSYNSPLHF.

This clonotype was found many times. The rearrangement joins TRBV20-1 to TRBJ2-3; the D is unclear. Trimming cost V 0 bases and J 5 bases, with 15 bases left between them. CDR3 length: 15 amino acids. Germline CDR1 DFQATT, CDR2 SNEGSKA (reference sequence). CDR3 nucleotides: TGCAGTGCTAGAGACTCAGGTGTTGGCGGAGATACGCAGTATTTT. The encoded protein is CSARDSGVGGDTQYF.

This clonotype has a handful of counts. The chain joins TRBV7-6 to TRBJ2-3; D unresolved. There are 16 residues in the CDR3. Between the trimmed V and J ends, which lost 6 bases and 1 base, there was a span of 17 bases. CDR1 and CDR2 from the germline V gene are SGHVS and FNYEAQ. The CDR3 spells CASSNAGASGTDTQYF. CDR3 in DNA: TGTGCCAGCAGTAACGCTGGAGCTTCTGGCACAGATACGCAGTATTTT.

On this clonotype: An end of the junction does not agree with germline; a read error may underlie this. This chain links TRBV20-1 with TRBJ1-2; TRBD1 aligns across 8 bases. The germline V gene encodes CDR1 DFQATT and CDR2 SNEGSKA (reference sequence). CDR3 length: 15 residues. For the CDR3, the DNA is TGCTGTGCTAGAGAACTACAGGGGGGTGACTATGGCTACACCTTC. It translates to CCARELQGGDYGYTF.

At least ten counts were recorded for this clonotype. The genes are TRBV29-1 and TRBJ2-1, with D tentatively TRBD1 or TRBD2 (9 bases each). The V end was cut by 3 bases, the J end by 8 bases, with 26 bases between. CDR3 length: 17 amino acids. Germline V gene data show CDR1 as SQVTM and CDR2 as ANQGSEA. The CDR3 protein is CSVEDRGIAGGPHEQFF. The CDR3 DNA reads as TGCAGCGTTGAGGACAGGGGAATCGCGGGAGGGCCCCATGAGCAGTTCTTC.

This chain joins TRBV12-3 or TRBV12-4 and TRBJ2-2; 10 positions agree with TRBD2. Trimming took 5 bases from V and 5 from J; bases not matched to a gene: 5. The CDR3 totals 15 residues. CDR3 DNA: TGTGCCAGCAGTATCAGCGGGAGGGAAACCGGGGAGCTGTTTTTT. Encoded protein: CASSISGRETGELFF.

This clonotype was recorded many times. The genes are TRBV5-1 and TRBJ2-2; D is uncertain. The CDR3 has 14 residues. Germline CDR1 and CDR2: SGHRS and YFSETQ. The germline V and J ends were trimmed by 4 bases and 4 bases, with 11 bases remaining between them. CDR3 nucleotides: TGCGCCAGCAGCCTCGAACGGACCACCGGGGAGCTGTTTTTT. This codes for CASSLERTTGELFF.

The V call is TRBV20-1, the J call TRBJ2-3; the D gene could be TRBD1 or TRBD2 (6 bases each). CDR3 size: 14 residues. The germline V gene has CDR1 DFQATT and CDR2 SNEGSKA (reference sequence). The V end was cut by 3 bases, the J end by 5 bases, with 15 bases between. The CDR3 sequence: CSARRDWGQDTQYF. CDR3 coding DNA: TGCAGTGCTAGGAGGGACTGGGGGCAAGATACGCAGTATTTT.

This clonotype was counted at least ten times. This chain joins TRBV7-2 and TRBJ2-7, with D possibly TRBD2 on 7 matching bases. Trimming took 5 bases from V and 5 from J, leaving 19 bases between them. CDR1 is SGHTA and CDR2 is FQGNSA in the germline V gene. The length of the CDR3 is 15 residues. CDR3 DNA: TGTGCCAGCAGCCCCCTGGGGGGGGGCAGGAACGAGCAGTACTTC. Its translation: CASSPLGGGRNEQYF.

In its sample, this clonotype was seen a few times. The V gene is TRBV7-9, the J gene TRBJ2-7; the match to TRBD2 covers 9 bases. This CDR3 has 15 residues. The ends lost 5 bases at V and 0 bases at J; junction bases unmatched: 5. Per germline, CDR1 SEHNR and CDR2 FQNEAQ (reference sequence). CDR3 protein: CASSQGLAGSYEQYF. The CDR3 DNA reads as TGTGCCAGCAGCCAGGGACTAGCAGGCTCCTACGAGCAGTACTTC.

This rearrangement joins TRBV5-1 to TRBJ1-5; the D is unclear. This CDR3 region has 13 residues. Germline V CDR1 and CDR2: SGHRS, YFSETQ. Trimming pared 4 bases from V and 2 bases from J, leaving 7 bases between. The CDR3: CASSETGNQPQHF. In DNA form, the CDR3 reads TGCGCCAGCAGCGAGACCGGCAATCAGCCCCAGCATTTT.

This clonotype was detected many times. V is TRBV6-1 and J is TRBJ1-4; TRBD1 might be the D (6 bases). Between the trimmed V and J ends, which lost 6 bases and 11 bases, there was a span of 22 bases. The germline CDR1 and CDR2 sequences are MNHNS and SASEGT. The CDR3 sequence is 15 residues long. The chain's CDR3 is CASSRTVTPRVKLFF. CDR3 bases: TGTGCCAGCAGCAGGACAGTCACTCCAAGGGTGAAACTGTTTTTT.

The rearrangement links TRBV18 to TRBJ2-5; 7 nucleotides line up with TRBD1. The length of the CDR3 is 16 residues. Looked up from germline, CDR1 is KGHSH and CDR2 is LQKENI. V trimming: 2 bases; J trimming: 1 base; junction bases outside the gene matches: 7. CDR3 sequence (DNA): TGTGCCAGCTCACCATCCCGGGACAGAATCCAAGAGACCCAGTACTTC. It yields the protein CASSPSRDRIQETQYF.

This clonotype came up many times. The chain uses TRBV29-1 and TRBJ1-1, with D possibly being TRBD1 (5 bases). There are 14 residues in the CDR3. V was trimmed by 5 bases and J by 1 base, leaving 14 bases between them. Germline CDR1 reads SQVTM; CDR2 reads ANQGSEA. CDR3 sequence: CSVTSTGRNTEAFF. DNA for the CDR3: TGCAGCGTTACGTCTACAGGCCGGAACACTGAAGCTTTCTTT.

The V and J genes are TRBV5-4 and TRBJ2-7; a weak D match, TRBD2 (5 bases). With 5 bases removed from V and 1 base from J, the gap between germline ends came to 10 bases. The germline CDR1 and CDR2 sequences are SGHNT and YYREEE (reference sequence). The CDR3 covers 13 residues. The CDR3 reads CASSVPGSYEQYF. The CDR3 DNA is TGTGCCAGCAGTGTCCCGGGGTCCTACGAGCAGTACTTC.

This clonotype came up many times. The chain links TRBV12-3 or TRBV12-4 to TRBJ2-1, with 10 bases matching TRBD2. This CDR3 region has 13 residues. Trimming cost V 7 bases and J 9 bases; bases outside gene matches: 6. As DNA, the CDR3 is TGTGCCAGCAATCTAGCGGGAGAGGGTGAGCAGTTCTTC. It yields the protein CASNLAGEGEQFF.

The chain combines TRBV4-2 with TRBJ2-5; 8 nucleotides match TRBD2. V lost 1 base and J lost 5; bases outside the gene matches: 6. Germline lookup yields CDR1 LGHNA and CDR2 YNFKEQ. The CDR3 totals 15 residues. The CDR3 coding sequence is TGTGCCAGCAGCCAAGTGGGAAGCGGGAGTGAGACCCAGTACTTC. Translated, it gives CASSQVGSGSETQYF.

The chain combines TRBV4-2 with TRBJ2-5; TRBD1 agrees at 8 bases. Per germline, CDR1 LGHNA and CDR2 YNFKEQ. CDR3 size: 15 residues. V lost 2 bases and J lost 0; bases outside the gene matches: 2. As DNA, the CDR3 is TGTGCCAGCAGCCAACGACAGGGGAACCAAGAGACCCAGTACTTC. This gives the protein CASSQRQGNQETQYF.

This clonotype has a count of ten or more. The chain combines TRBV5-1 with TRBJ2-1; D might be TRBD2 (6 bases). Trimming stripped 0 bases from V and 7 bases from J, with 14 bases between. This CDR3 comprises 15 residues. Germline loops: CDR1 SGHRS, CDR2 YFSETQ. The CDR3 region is CASSLAIGEANEQFF. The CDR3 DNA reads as TGCGCCAGCAGCTTGGCAATAGGGGAGGCTAATGAGCAGTTCTTC.

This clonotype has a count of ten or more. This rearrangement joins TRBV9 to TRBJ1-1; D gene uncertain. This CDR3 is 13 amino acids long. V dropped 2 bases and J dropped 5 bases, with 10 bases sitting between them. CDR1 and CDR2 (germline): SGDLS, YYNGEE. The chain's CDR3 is CASSVSGVTEAFF. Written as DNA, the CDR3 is TGTGCCAGCAGCGTTTCCGGGGTTACTGAAGCTTTCTTT. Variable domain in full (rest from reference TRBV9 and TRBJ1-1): DSGVTQTPKHLITATGQRVTLRCSPRSGDLSVYWYQQSLDQGLQFLIQYYNGEERAKGNILERFSAQQFPDLHSELNLSSLELGDSALYFCASSVSGVTEAFFGQGTRLTVV.